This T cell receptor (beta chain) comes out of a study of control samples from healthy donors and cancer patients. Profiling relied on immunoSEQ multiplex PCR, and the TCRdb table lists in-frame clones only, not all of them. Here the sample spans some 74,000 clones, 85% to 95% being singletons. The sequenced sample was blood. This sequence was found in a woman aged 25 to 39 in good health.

The CDR3 DNA reads TGCAGTGCTAGAGATCAAGAGACCCAGTACTTC. It codes for CSARDQETQYF. J is TRBJ2-5 and V is TRBV20-1; D gene ambiguous. CDR1 and CDR2 (germline): DFQATT, SNEGSKA (reference sequence). This CDR3 contains 11 residues. V was trimmed by 0 bases and J by 2 bases, leaving 1 base between them.